This T cell receptor beta chain originates from a study of vaccination effects on CD4 cells after COVID-19 (dated by TCRdb to between 2021 and 2024). Some background on the complete study: Post-vaccine samples across the study were collected a median of 72 days after the second dose, with a range of 14 to 241. Altogether, 10 COVID-19 convalescent patients and a few SARS-CoV-2-naive healthy vaccine recipients made up the full study. The study compared SARS-CoV-2 spike-specific CD4+ TCR repertoires before and after mRNA vaccination in COVID-19 convalescent patients and infection-naive vaccine recipients. The Oncomine TCR Beta short-read assay on an Illumina iSeq 100 was used to sequence cultures from other donors in the study. The paper's findings and limits, for the study overall: In healthy vaccine recipients, vaccine-induced clones were almost all SARS-CoV-2 mono-reactive, with only 1 of 255 being cross-reactive with common cold coronaviruses. At late post-vaccination timepoints, both infection-induced and vaccine-induced clones showed marked clonal contraction, consistent with waning T cell responses. Only a small number of convalescent patients were included, and no early post-infection timepoints were available, which limited the study.

Between the V and J ends, shortened by 7 bases and 6 bases respectively, the junction contains 19 bases. The CDR3 starts with the cysteine, ends with the phenylalanine, and has 15 residues. Only the CDR3 portion is preserved as DNA: 45 bases, with reading frame beginning at the first base. Looking up the germline V gene (reference sequence) yields CDR1 LNHDA and CDR2 SQIVND. Comment on this clone: Its antigen is still unknown. No much larger clone exists at a distance of one base, and base qualities are not known.

To identify antigen-specific CD4+ T cell clonotypes by their expansion, the ViraFEST assay first stimulated PBMC with viral peptide pools and then applied TCR sequencing. After less than eleven days of culture, CD4+ T cells were isolated with the EasySep CD4+ T cell isolation kit. Each participant got two doses of an mRNA SARS-CoV-2 vaccine, either BNT162b2 or mRNA-1273. Negative nucleocapsid antibody results before and after vaccination confirmed that the healthy vaccine recipients had no prior SARS-CoV-2 infection. Each well held 1.5 million to 2.5 million PBMC cultured in IMDM containing approximately 5.3% human AB serum, approximately 10 IU/ml IL-2 and gentamicin, along with about 10 ug/ml peptides. Half of the culture medium was replaced with fresh IL-2-containing medium on days 3 and 7. Each peptide stimulation condition was cultured in triplicate wells unless otherwise noted. Using Ficoll-Paque Plus gradient centrifugation, PBMC were separated from whole blood and then either used fresh or cryopreserved at -140C. The overlapping peptide pools covered the spike proteins of SARS-CoV-2 as well as those of the common cold coronaviruses HCoV-NL63, HCoV-OC43 and HCoV-229E. The QIAamp micro DNA kit was used to extract genomic DNA from the cultured CD4+ T cells.

The library was built by means of the immunoSEQ multiplex PCR assay. DNA from the cultured, isolated CD4+ T cells was subjected to TCR beta CDR3 sequencing. The authors' pipeline ran thus. The analysis removed non-productive TCR sequences, trimmed reads to the CDR3 region, and retained only CDR3s that were 7 or more amino acids long. The MANAFEST web app was used to identify antigen-specific clonotypes by comparing expansion in peptide wells with expansion in reference cultures. To be called positive, a clone needed expansion at FDR<0.05 compared with the reference and with all other wells, an odds ratio greater than 5, and a frequency greater than 0.1% in two replicate wells. Clonotypes significantly expanded in SARS-CoV-2 spike wells and in at least one common cold coronavirus spike condition were defined as cross-reactive. Using the stringdist R package, CDR3 similarity was measured by Levenshtein distance, and unrooted trees were constructed with ape in R 3.6.1. The table was pulled from immuneACCESS by TCRdb, which kept in-frame rearrangements only. Such tables lose some clones; where checked, under half of the loss comes from unresolved V genes, and the rest has no known cause. The D gene and trimming were derived from the DNA, and the V and J assignments and clone size from that table. Present in this sample are about 31,000 clones, roughly 77% of which were seen just once. Roughly 15% of the sample is in the top ten clones.

The source of this sequence is a human donor who received a COVID-19 vaccine. Source: CD4+ T cells from PBMCs cultured with HCoV-229E spike peptides, taken after COVID-19 vaccination. The intended sense of this specimen's cell subset or site label: HCoV-229E spike overlapping peptide pool stimulation. The V and J segments used are TRBV19 and TRBJ2-1, with the D segment possibly TRBD1 or TRBD2, each aligning over 5 bases. The DNA sequence is TGTGCCAGTACCCTAGGGGCCAACCGGGGCAATGAGCAGTTCTTC. Its coded protein is CASTLGANRGNEQFF.